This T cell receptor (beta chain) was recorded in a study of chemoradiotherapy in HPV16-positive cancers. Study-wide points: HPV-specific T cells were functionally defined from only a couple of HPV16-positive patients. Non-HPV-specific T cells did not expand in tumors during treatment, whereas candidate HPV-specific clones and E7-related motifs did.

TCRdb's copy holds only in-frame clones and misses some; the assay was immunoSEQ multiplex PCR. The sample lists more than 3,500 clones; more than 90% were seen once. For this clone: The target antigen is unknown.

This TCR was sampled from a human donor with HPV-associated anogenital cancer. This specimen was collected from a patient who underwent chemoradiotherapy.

As DNA, the CDR3 is TGTGCCACCAGCAGAGATAGCCGGGACACAAGAGCCTATGGCTACACCTTC. It yields the protein CATSRDSRDTRAYGYTF. V and J are TRBV15 and TRBJ1-2; the D gene is possibly TRBD1 (6 bases). Germline V gene lookup returns CDR1 LNHNV and CDR2 YYDKDF (reference sequence). V was clipped by 0 bases and J by 4 bases, with 18 bases between them. The CDR3 has 17 amino acids.